The rows below give T cell receptor beta chains drawn from one sample of a study of Ad26.COV2.S vaccination and SARS-CoV-2 variants. TCRdb's copy holds only in-frame clones and misses some; the assay was immunoSEQ multiplex PCR. Among roughly 450,000 clones listed, more than 80% were seen once. This specimen was peripheral blood, taken in a trial of Ad26.COV2.S vaccine versus placebo. Receptors originate from a person aged 18-60 years who received the Ad26.COV2.S COVID-19 vaccine or a placebo. Each CDR3 is given with its conserved first and last residue. A D gene is named only where the DNA matches it firmly. The size field is filled for only some rows; it gives once, few, many or a size class.

CDR3nt	CDR3aa	len	d_gene	abundance	v_gene	j_gene
TGTGCCAGCAGCGTGTCGAGGATGCTCTCTGGGGCCAACGTCCTGACTTTC	CASSVSRMLSGANVLTF	17	-	-	TRBV9	TRBJ2-6
TGCAGCGTTGAGTTGCGACTAGCGATTGAGCAGTTCTTC	CSVELRLAIEQFF	13	TRBD2	-	TRBV29-1	TRBJ2-1
TGTGCCAGCAGCCAAGATCCGACAGGGGGTGAAAAACTGTTTTTT	CASSQDPTGGEKLFF	15	TRBD1	-	TRBV3-1/TRBV3-2	TRBJ1-4
TGTGCCAGCATCGAAAGAACAGGGAGTAGGTGGAACACCGGGGAGCTGTTTTTT	CASIERTGSRWNTGELFF	18	-	-	TRBV9	TRBJ2-2
TGTGCCAGCAGCTCGAGTAGCGGGAGCACAGATACGCAGTATTTT	CASSSSSGSTDTQYF	15	TRBD2	-	TRBV7-9	TRBJ2-3
TGTGCCAGCAGCCCAGGTCAGGTTGAAAGGCAGCCCCAGCATTTT	CASSPGQVERQPQHF	15	-	once	TRBV9	TRBJ1-5
TGTGCCAGCAGCTGGCGGGTTTTGCACACTGAAGCTTTCTTT	CASSWRVLHTEAFF	14	-	-	TRBV7-8	TRBJ1-1
TGCGCCAGCAGCCAAGATATGGCTATTAGGCCCGGGGAGCTGTTTTTT	CASSQDMAIRPGELFF	16	-	-	TRBV4-3	TRBJ2-2
TGTGCCATCAGGTTCACGGGGACTGCTAGGTATCAGCCCCAGCATTTT	CAIRFTGTARYQPQHF	16	-	-	TRBV10-3	TRBJ1-5
TGTGCCAGCTCACCGGGGCAAGAGACCCAGTACTTC	CASSPGQETQYF	12	-	-	TRBV18	TRBJ2-5
TGTGCCAGCAGCGTAGGTGGGCTAGCGGCCACAGATACGCAGTATTTT	CASSVGGLAATDTQYF	16	TRBD2	-	TRBV9	TRBJ2-3
TGTGCCAGCAGCCCAAACGGGGGAAGCTCCTACAATGAGCAGTTCTTC	CASSPNGGSSYNEQFF	16	-	-	TRBV7-3	TRBJ2-1
TGTGCCAGCTCACCTTTTAAGGGCTCTAATGAAGAAGGCTACACCTTC	CASSPFKGSNEEGYTF	16	-	-	TRBV18	TRBJ1-2
TGTGCCAGCAGCTTAGGTGAGCAGTTCTTC	CASSLGEQFF	10	-	-	TRBV7-9	TRBJ2-1
TGTGCCTGGAGTGTACGGACCTACGAGCAGTACTTC	CAWSVRTYEQYF	12	-	-	TRBV30	TRBJ2-7
TGTGCCAGCATGTCGGGGTTACAAGAGACCCAGTACTTC	CASMSGLQETQYF	13	-	-	TRBV18	TRBJ2-5
TGTGCCACCAGTGATTTATTAGGGGAAAAGCAGTTCTTC	CATSDLLGEKQFF	13	-	-	TRBV24-1	TRBJ2-1
TGCGCCAGCAGCTATGGACTAGCGGGAGACACCGGGGAGCTGTTTTTT	CASSYGLAGDTGELFF	16	TRBD2	-	TRBV5-1	TRBJ2-2
TGTGCCAGCAGCACTAGCGGGGACTCCTACAATGAGCAGTTCTTC	CASSTSGDSYNEQFF	15	TRBD2	-	TRBV7-8	TRBJ2-1
TGCGCCAGCAGCCCCGACCGGGACAGGGGGTCCTACGAGCAGTACTTC	CASSPDRDRGSYEQYF	16	TRBD1	once	TRBV4-3	TRBJ2-7
TGTGCCAGCAGTCCCCGACAGGGAATTAGCTATGGCTACACCTTC	CASSPRQGISYGYTF	15	TRBD1	-	TRBV27	TRBJ1-2
TGTGCCAGTACCACGGACAGGATAAACACTGAAGCTTTCTTT	CASTTDRINTEAFF	14	TRBD1	-	TRBV19	TRBJ1-1
TGTGCCAGCAGCGTCACAGGTGGAGAGACCCAGTACTTC	CASSVTGGETQYF	13	-	-	TRBV5-5	TRBJ2-5
TGTGCCAGCAGTCGGCGGGTTGGCAATGAGCAGTTCTTC	CASSRRVGNEQFF	13	-	-	TRBV27	TRBJ2-1
TGTGCCAGTAGTGCTAGCGGGGCAAGCACAGATACGCAGTATTTT	CASSASGASTDTQYF	15	TRBD2	-	TRBV19	TRBJ2-3
TGTGCCAGCAGCTTATCGGGGTTCTCCGAGCAGTACTTC	CASSLSGFSEQYF	13	-	-	TRBV7-2	TRBJ2-7
TGTGCCATCAGCCGAGGGGACCTTTCAGATACGCAGTATTTT	CAISRGDLSDTQYF	14	-	-	TRBV10-3	TRBJ2-3
TGTGCCAGCAGTTTGGGACAGTTTGGATATGGCTACACCTTC	CASSLGQFGYGYTF	14	TRBD1	-	TRBV6-2/TRBV6-3	TRBJ1-2
TGTGCCAGTAGTACGGACAGTTACACCTACGAGCAGTACTTC	CASSTDSYTYEQYF	14	-	-	TRBV19	TRBJ2-7
TGTGCCAGCAGCTACGACAGCCACACTGAAGCTTTCTTT	CASSYDSHTEAFF	13	-	few	TRBV7-3	TRBJ1-1
TGTGCCAGCAGCTTAGGACTAGCGGGAGGATGGGAGACCCAGTACTTC	CASSLGLAGGWETQYF	16	TRBD2	once	TRBV7-2	TRBJ2-5
TGTGCCAGCACGGGAACCGGGGAGCTGTTTTTT	CASTGTGELFF	11	-	-	TRBV11-1	TRBJ2-2
TGCGCCAGCAGCCAAGGCCTGTTACCTCCATCCGAGCAGTACTTC	CASSQGLLPPSEQYF	15	-	-	TRBV4-3	TRBJ2-7
TGTGCCAGCAGTCGGAAGCGGGAGGGCTACGAGCAGTACTTC	CASSRKREGYEQYF	14	TRBD2	-	TRBV9	TRBJ2-7
TGTGCCAGCTCCGAAAAGTCTGGAAACACCATATATTTT	CASSEKSGNTIYF	13	-	-	TRBV18	TRBJ1-3
TGTGCCAGGACGGACAGCAACAATGAGCAGTTCTTC	CARTDSNNEQFF	12	-	-	TRBV5-4	TRBJ2-1
TGTGCCAGCTCACCCCTCTCGACTAGCGGGAGTTTAATGGCCAAAAACATTCAGTACTTC	CASSPLSTSGSLMAKNIQYF	20	TRBD2	-	TRBV18	TRBJ2-4
TGTGCCAGCAGTCGACGGGTGAAGGGCACAGATACGCAGTATTTT	CASSRRVKGTDTQYF	15	-	-	TRBV28	TRBJ2-3
TGTGCCAGCTCAAATCGGGACATATACAATGAGCAGTTCTTC	CASSNRDIYNEQFF	14	-	-	TRBV18	TRBJ2-1
TGTGCCAGCAGCTTGGGACAGGGCTACAATGAGCAGTTCTTC	CASSLGQGYNEQFF	14	TRBD1	once	TRBV5-4	TRBJ2-1
TGTGCCAGCAGCCGACTCCTTAACTATGGCTACACCTTC	CASSRLLNYGYTF	13	-	-	TRBV3-1/TRBV3-2	TRBJ1-2
TGTGCCAGCAGCGCGGGACAGGGATCGGCTAGCCCACCCTTTGATCAAGAGACCCAGTACTTC	CASSAGQGSASPPFDQETQYF	21	-	-	TRBV21-1	TRBJ2-5
TGTGCCACTAGCGGAAAGGCCGGGGAGCTGTTTTTT	CATSGKAGELFF	12	TRBD2	once	TRBV6-5	TRBJ2-2
TGTGCCAGCAGTGGTTGGGACTCATACGATGAGCAGTTCTTC	CASSGWDSYDEQFF	14	-	once	TRBV27	TRBJ2-1
TGTGCCAGCAGCTCCGTACCGGGACAGAGGTTTTGGACTAACTATGGCTACACCTTC	CASSSVPGQRFWTNYGYTF	19	TRBD1	-	TRBV7-8	TRBJ1-2
TGTGCCAGCAGCCGAGGGACGGAGGAAAAACTGTTTTTT	CASSRGTEEKLFF	13	-	-	TRBV4-2	TRBJ1-4
TGTGCCAGTAGTATAAGGGACAGGGAAAGTTCGGGGGGAGGCACAGATACGCAGTATTTT	CASSIRDRESSGGGTDTQYF	20	TRBD1	once	TRBV19	TRBJ2-3
TGTGCCAGTAGTATAGACCGTTTAGAGACCCAGTACTTC	CASSIDRLETQYF	13	-	once	TRBV19	TRBJ2-5
TGTGCCTGGGCGGGCCTGAACACTGAAGCTTTCTTT	CAWAGLNTEAFF	12	-	-	TRBV30	TRBJ1-1
TGCGCCAGCAGCGCCGGGAGCTCCCCCGAGCAGTACTTC	CASSAGSSPEQYF	13	-	once	TRBV5-1	TRBJ2-7
TGTGCCATCAGGACCTACGACAGGGAGGACACTGAAGCTTTCTTT	CAIRTYDREDTEAFF	15	TRBD1	-	TRBV10-3	TRBJ1-1
TGTGCCAGCAGCCGTGATACAGGGGATGGCTACACCTTC	CASSRDTGDGYTF	13	TRBD1	-	TRBV5-6	TRBJ1-2
TGTGCCAGCAGTTTATGGAAGACAGCCTACACCGGGGAGCTGTTTTTT	CASSLWKTAYTGELFF	16	-	-	TRBV27	TRBJ2-2
TGTGCCTGGAGTGTAAGAAAGAACACTGAAGCTTTCTTT	CAWSVRKNTEAFF	13	-	-	TRBV30	TRBJ1-1
TGTGCCATGACATGGGGGGGGAACACCGGGGAGCTGTTTTTT	CAMTWGGNTGELFF	14	TRBD2	-	TRBV2	TRBJ2-2